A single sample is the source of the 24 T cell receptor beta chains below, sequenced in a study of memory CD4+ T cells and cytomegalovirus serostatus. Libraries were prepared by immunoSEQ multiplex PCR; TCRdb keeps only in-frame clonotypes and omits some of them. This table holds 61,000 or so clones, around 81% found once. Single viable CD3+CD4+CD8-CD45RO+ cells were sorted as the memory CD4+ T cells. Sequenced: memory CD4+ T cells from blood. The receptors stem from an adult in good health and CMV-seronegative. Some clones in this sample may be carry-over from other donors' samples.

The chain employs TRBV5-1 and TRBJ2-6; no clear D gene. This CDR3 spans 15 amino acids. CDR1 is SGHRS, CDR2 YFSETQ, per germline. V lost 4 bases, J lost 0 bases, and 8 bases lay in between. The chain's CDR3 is CASSGVPSGANVLTF. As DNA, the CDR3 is TGCGCCAGCAGCGGAGTACCCTCTGGGGCCAACGTCCTGACTTTC.

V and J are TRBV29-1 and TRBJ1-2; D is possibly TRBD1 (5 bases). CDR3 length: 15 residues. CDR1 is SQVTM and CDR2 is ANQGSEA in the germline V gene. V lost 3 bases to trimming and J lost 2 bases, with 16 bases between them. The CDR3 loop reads CSVDKGKRANYGYTF. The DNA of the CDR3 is TGCAGCGTTGATAAGGGGAAGCGTGCCAACTATGGCTACACCTTC.

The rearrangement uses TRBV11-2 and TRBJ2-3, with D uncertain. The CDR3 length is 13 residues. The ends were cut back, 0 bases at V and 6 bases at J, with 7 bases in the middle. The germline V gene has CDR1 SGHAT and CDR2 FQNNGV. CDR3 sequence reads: CASSLDYSDTQYF. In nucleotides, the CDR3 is TGTGCCAGCAGCTTAGATTATAGCGATACGCAGTATTTT.

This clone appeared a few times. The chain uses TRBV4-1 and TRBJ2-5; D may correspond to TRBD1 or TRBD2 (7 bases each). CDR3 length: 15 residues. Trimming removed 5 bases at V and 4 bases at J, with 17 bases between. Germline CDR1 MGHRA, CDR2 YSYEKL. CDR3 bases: TGCGCCAGCAGCTCCCCCGACAGGGAGGGAGAGACCCAGTACTTC. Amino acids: CASSSPDREGETQYF.

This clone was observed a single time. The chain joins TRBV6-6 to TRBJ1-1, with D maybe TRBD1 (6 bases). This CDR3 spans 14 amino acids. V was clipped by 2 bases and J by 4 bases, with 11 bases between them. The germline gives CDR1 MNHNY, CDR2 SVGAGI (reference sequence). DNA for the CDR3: TGTGCCAGCAGTTACAAAGGGGGAGGCACTGAAGCTTTCTTT. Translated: CASSYKGGGTEAFF.

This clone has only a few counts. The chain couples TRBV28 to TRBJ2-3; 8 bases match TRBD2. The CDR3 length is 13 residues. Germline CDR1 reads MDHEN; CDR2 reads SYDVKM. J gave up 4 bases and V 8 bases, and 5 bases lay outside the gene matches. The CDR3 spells CASWLAGADTQYF. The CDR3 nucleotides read TGTGCCAGCTGGCTAGCGGGCGCAGATACGCAGTATTTT.

The CDR3 DNA follows: TGCGCCAGTTGCGGGGGAAGGGTAAAGGGGGAGACCCAGTACTTC. Translation gives CASCGGRVKGETQYF. The chain carries TRBV5-1 and TRBJ2-5, with 7 positions matching TRBD2. J lost 5 bases, V lost 8 bases, and 15 bases had no gene match. The CDR3 sequence is 15 residues long. Germline lookup yields CDR1 SGHRS and CDR2 YFSETQ.

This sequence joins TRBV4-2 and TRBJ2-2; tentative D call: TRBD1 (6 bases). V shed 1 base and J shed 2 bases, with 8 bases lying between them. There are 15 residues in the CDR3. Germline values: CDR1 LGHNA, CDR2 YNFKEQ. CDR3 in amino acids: CASSQGGQNTGELFF. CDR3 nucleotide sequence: TGTGCCAGCAGCCAAGGGGGACAAAACACCGGGGAGCTGTTTTTT.

CDR3 in amino acids: CASSLVGLSSYNSPLHF. The CDR3 coding sequence is TGTGCCAGCAGCTTAGTCGGCCTAAGCTCCTATAATTCACCCCTCCACTTT. The chain employs TRBV7-8 and TRBJ1-6; D not certain. Germline CDR1 reads SGHVS; CDR2 reads FQNEAQ. The length of the CDR3 is 17 residues. V was trimmed by 1 base and J by 0 bases, leaving 10 bases between them.

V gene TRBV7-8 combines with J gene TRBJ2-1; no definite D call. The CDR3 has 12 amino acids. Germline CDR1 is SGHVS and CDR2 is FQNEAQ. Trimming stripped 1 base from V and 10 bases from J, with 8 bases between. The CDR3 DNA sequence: TGTGCCAGCAGCTTAGAGGTTAGGGAGCAGTTCTTC. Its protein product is CASSLEVREQFF.

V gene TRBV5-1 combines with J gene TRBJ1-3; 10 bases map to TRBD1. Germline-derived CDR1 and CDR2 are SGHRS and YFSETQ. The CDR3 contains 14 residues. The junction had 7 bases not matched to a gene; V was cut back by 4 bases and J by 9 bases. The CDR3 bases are TGCGCCAGCAGCGCCGGGGACAGGGGAGGCACCATATATTTT. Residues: CASSAGDRGGTIYF.

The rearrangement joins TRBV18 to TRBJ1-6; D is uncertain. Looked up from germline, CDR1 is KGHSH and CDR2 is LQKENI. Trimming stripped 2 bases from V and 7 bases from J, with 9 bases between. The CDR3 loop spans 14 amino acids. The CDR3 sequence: CASSPAVRNSPLHF. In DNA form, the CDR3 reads TGTGCCAGCTCACCAGCAGTACGGAATTCACCCCTCCACTTT.

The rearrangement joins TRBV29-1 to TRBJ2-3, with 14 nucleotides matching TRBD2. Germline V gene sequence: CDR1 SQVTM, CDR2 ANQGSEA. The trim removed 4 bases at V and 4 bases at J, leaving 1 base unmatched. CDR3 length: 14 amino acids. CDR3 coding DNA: TGCAGCGTTGGACTAGCGGGAGGGGCAGATACGCAGTATTTT. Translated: CSVGLAGGADTQYF.

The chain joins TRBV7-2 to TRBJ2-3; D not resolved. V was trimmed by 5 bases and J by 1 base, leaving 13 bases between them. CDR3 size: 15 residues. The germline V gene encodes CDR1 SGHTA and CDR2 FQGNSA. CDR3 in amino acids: CASSPTRRGTDTQYF. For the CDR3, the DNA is TGTGCCAGCAGCCCCACCCGAAGAGGCACAGATACGCAGTATTTT.

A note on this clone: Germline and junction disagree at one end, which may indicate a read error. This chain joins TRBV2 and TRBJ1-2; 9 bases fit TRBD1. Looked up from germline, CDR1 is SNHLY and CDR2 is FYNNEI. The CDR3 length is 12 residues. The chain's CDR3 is CASSGPGQGRHF. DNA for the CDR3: TGTGCCAGCAGTGGGCCGGGACAGGGACGGCACTTC.

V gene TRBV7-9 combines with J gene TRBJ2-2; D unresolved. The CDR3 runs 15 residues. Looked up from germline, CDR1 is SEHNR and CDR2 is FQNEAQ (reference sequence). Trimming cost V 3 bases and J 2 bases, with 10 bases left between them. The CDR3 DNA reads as TGTGCCAGCAGCTTTGTTTCCGTTAACACCGGGGAGCTGTTTTTT. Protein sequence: CASSFVSVNTGELFF.

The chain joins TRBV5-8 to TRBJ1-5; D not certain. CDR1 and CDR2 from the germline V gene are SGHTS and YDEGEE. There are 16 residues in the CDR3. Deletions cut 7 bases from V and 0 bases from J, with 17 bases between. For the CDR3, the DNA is TGTGCCAGCTCAGACCGGCAGACCCATAGCAATCAGCCCCAGCATTTT. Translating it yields CASSDRQTHSNQPQHF.

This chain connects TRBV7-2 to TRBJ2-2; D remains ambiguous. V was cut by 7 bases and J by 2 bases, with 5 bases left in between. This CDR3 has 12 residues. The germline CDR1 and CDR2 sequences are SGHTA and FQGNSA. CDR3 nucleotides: TGTGCCAGCACCCTCAACACCGGGGAGCTGTTTTTT. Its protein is CASTLNTGELFF.

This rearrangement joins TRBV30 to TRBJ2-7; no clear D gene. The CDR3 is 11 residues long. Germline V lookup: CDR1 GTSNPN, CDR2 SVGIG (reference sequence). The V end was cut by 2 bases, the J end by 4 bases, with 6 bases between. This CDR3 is CAWSSDYEQYF. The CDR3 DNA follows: TGTGCCTGGAGTAGCGATTACGAGCAGTACTTC.

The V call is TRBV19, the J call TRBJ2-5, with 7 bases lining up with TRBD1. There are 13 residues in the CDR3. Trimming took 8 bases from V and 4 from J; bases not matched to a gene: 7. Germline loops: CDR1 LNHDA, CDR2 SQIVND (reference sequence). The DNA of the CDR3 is TGTGCCAGTCGGGACAGTTCGGGAGAGACCCAGTACTTC. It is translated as CASRDSSGETQYF.

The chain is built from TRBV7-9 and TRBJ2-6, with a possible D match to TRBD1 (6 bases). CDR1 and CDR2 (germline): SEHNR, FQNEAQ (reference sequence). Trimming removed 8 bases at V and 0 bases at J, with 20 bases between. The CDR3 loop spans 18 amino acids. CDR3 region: CASCWEGQSNSGANVLTF. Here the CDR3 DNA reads TGTGCCAGCTGCTGGGAAGGACAGTCGAACTCTGGGGCCAACGTCCTGACTTTC.

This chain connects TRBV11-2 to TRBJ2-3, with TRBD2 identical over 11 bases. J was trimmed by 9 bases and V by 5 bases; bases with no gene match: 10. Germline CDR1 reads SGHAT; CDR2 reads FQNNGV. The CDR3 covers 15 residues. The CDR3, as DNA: TGTGCCAGCAGCCCCGTAGCGGGGGGGCTGGGCACGCAGTATTTT. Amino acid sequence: CASSPVAGGLGTQYF. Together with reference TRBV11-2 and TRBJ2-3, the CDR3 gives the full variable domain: EAGVAQSPRYKIIEKRQSVAFWCNPISGHATLYWYQQILGQGPKLLIQFQNNGVVDDSQLPKDRFSAERLKGVDSTLKIQPAKLEDSAVYLCASSPVAGGLGTQYFGPGTRLTVL.

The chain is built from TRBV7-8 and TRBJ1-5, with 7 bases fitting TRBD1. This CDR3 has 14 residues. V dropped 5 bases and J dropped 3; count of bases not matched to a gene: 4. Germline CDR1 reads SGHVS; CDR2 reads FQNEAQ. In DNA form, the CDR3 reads TGTGCCAGCAGCCTCGGGACAGTCAATCAGCCCCAGCATTTT. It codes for CASSLGTVNQPQHF.

The CDR3 here is CAISEGTAYLNEQFF. CDR3 sequence (DNA): TGTGCCATCAGTGAAGGGACAGCTTACCTCAATGAGCAGTTCTTC. The gene calls are TRBV10-3 and TRBJ2-1; 7 positions agree with TRBD1. With V trimmed by 3 bases and J by 6 bases, 8 bases remained unmatched. Germline V gives CDR1 ENHRY, CDR2 SYGVKD. The CDR3 is made up of 15 amino acids.